A selection of T cell receptor beta chains follows, all from one sample in a study of shared T cell receptors in the human thymus. This table comes from immunoSEQ multiplex PCR, and its TCRdb copy is limited to in-frame clones, with some not included. The sample holds over 350,000 clones, approximately 95% seen once. Sequenced material: thymocytes. Every receptor here comes from a human donor. The CDR3 runs from the conserved cysteine through the conserved F or W. Fields, in order: CDR3 DNA, CDR3 protein, CDR3 length, D gene, J gene, clone size, V gene. D genes are given only for firm matches. Size tells how often a clone was seen (once, few, many) or the class of an expanded clone, and some rows leave it out.

cdr3_nt: TGTGCCAGCAGCGTAGGGATGGACAGGGCCGAGAACACCGGGGAGCTGTTTTTT
cdr3_aa: CASSVGMDRAENTGELFF
cdr3_length: 18
d_call: TRBD1
j_call: TRBJ2-2
clone_size: .
v_call: TRBV9

cdr3_nt: TGTGCCAGCAGCCAAGATTGGAAAGAGACCCAGTACTTC
cdr3_aa: CASSQDWKETQYF
cdr3_length: 13
d_call: .
j_call: TRBJ2-5
clone_size: .
v_call: TRBV14

cdr3_nt: TGTGCCAGCAGCCGGGGACTAGCGGGAGGGCCTCGGGATGAGCAGTTCTTC
cdr3_aa: CASSRGLAGGPRDEQFF
cdr3_length: 17
d_call: TRBD2
j_call: TRBJ2-1
clone_size: .
v_call: TRBV27

cdr3_nt: TGTGCCAGCTCACCAGAGGGCCGGGGGCGGCCAGAGACCCAGTACTTC
cdr3_aa: CASSPEGRGRPETQYF
cdr3_length: 16
d_call: .
j_call: TRBJ2-5
clone_size: .
v_call: TRBV18

cdr3_nt: TGTGCCAGCAGCAACCGAGGTGATACGCAGTATTTT
cdr3_aa: CASSNRGDTQYF
cdr3_length: 12
d_call: .
j_call: TRBJ2-3
clone_size: .
v_call: TRBV7-9

cdr3_nt: TGTGCCTGGAGTGTAAGGGGTCTTTTGACCCAGCATTTT
cdr3_aa: CAWSVRGLLTQHF
cdr3_length: 13
d_call: .
j_call: TRBJ1-5
clone_size: .
v_call: TRBV30

cdr3_nt: TGTGCCAGCAGTTTGCTCGGTTGGCAGACCCACGACTACGAGCAGTACTTC
cdr3_aa: CASSLLGWQTHDYEQYF
cdr3_length: 17
d_call: .
j_call: TRBJ2-7
clone_size: .
v_call: TRBV28

cdr3_nt: TGCAGCGTTCCAGGGAGGGTTGACTATGGCTACACCTTC
cdr3_aa: CSVPGRVDYGYTF
cdr3_length: 13
d_call: .
j_call: TRBJ1-2
clone_size: .
v_call: TRBV29-1

cdr3_nt: TGTGCCAGCAGGAAAACCGGGACAGCCTTAGGGCCCCAGCATTTT
cdr3_aa: CASRKTGTALGPQHF
cdr3_length: 15
d_call: TRBD1
j_call: TRBJ1-5
clone_size: .
v_call: TRBV28

cdr3_nt: TGTGCCAGCCAAAGGAGGGGGTGGGCAGATACGCAGTATTTT
cdr3_aa: CASQRRGWADTQYF
cdr3_length: 14
d_call: .
j_call: TRBJ2-3
clone_size: .
v_call: TRBV28

cdr3_nt: TGTGCCACCAGCGGACCAAAGACAGGGCGCCTGACTAATGAAAAACTGTTTTTT
cdr3_aa: CATSGPKTGRLTNEKLFF
cdr3_length: 18
d_call: TRBD1
j_call: TRBJ1-4
clone_size: .
v_call: TRBV15

cdr3_nt: TGTGCCAGCAGAGGCCTCTGGGGGCCCTCGAGAAATGAGCAGTTCTTC
cdr3_aa: CASRGLWGPSRNEQFF
cdr3_length: 16
d_call: .
j_call: TRBJ2-1
clone_size: .
v_call: TRBV28

cdr3_nt: TGTGCCAGCAGCCTGTTTGTCGACAGCAACTACGAGCAGTACTTC
cdr3_aa: CASSLFVDSNYEQYF
cdr3_length: 15
d_call: .
j_call: TRBJ2-7
clone_size: .
v_call: TRBV5-6

cdr3_nt: TGTGCCAGCAGCTTAGCGCGGCAGGACTATGGCTACACCTTC
cdr3_aa: CASSLARQDYGYTF
cdr3_length: 14
d_call: .
j_call: TRBJ1-2
clone_size: .
v_call: TRBV7-2

cdr3_nt: TGTGCCAGTAGTATGCCCCCGAGGGAGCGGGGAATCACAGATACGCAGTATTTT
cdr3_aa: CASSMPPRERGITDTQYF
cdr3_length: 18
d_call: TRBD2
j_call: TRBJ2-3
clone_size: .
v_call: TRBV19

cdr3_nt: TGTGCCAGTCCCCACGTTCCTAGCGATCCAACCTACAATGAGCAGTTCTTC
cdr3_aa: CASPHVPSDPTYNEQFF
cdr3_length: 17
d_call: .
j_call: TRBJ2-1
clone_size: .
v_call: TRBV27

cdr3_nt: TGTGCCAGCAGCTTGTGCCTCCGGGACAGAGACTCCTACGAGCAGTACTTC
cdr3_aa: CASSLCLRDRDSYEQYF
cdr3_length: 17
d_call: TRBD1
j_call: TRBJ2-7
clone_size: .
v_call: TRBV5-5

cdr3_nt: TGTGCCAGCTCACCAGGGGGCCTCCGATACGAGCAGTACTTC
cdr3_aa: CASSPGGLRYEQYF
cdr3_length: 14
d_call: .
j_call: TRBJ2-7
clone_size: once
v_call: TRBV18

cdr3_nt: TGTGCCAGCAGTCCCTTGGACAGGACCTCCTACGAGCAGTACTTC
cdr3_aa: CASSPLDRTSYEQYF
cdr3_length: 15
d_call: TRBD1
j_call: TRBJ2-7
clone_size: .
v_call: TRBV27

cdr3_nt: TGTGCCAGCAGCTTGACATACAGGGCCTCGAATGAAAAACTGTTTTTT
cdr3_aa: CASSLTYRASNEKLFF
cdr3_length: 16
d_call: .
j_call: TRBJ1-4
clone_size: .
v_call: TRBV7-2

cdr3_nt: TGTGCCAGCAGTAGCAATCAGCCCCAGCATTTT
cdr3_aa: CASSSNQPQHF
cdr3_length: 11
d_call: .
j_call: TRBJ1-5
clone_size: once
v_call: TRBV6-5

cdr3_nt: TGTGCCAGCAGCATCTGGTTACATGGGGTGGACAATGAGCAGTTCTTC
cdr3_aa: CASSIWLHGVDNEQFF
cdr3_length: 16
d_call: .
j_call: TRBJ2-1
clone_size: .
v_call: TRBV7-9

cdr3_nt: TGCAGCGTTGTAGGGGCCCGAGAGACCCAGTACTTC
cdr3_aa: CSVVGARETQYF
cdr3_length: 12
d_call: .
j_call: TRBJ2-5
clone_size: .
v_call: TRBV29-1

cdr3_nt: TGTGCCAGCAGCTTAGCAGCGCGGAGAAACTACAATGAGCAGTTCTTC
cdr3_aa: CASSLAARRNYNEQFF
cdr3_length: 16
d_call: .
j_call: TRBJ2-1
clone_size: .
v_call: TRBV7-9

cdr3_nt: TGTGCCAGCACCCCCCGCTGGTACACTGAAGCTTTCTTT
cdr3_aa: CASTPRWYTEAFF
cdr3_length: 13
d_call: .
j_call: TRBJ1-1
clone_size: .
v_call: TRBV28

cdr3_nt: TGTGCCACCAGCAGAGATCGTACTCAAGGACAGGGTAAATACTATGGCTACACCTTC
cdr3_aa: CATSRDRTQGQGKYYGYTF
cdr3_length: 19
d_call: TRBD1
j_call: TRBJ1-2
clone_size: .
v_call: TRBV15

cdr3_nt: TGTGCCAGCGGACAGGGGACCCCCACAGATACGCAGTATTTT
cdr3_aa: CASGQGTPTDTQYF
cdr3_length: 14
d_call: TRBD1
j_call: TRBJ2-3
clone_size: .
v_call: TRBV19

cdr3_nt: TGTGCCAGCAGGGGTTCTGATGGAAACACCATATATTTT
cdr3_aa: CASRGSDGNTIYF
cdr3_length: 13
d_call: .
j_call: TRBJ1-3
clone_size: .
v_call: TRBV6-6

cdr3_nt: TGTGCCAGCAGCTTAGGGGCTAGGGGTGGCAATCAGCCCCAGCATTTT
cdr3_aa: CASSLGARGGNQPQHF
cdr3_length: 16
d_call: .
j_call: TRBJ1-5
clone_size: .
v_call: TRBV7-6

cdr3_nt: TGTGCCAGTAGTAGGACGGACGGATACGAGCAGTACTTC
cdr3_aa: CASSRTDGYEQYF
cdr3_length: 13
d_call: .
j_call: TRBJ2-7
clone_size: .
v_call: TRBV19

cdr3_nt: TGTGCCAGCAGCTTGAAGATCGGCTACGAGCAGTACTTC
cdr3_aa: CASSLKIGYEQYF
cdr3_length: 13
d_call: .
j_call: TRBJ2-7
clone_size: .
v_call: TRBV5-6

cdr3_nt: TGTGCCAGCAGCTTTCAGGGAAACACCATATATTTT
cdr3_aa: CASSFQGNTIYF
cdr3_length: 12
d_call: .
j_call: TRBJ1-3
clone_size: .
v_call: TRBV7-9

cdr3_nt: TGTGCCAGCAGTTTTGGAGGGCAGCCCTACGAGCAGTACTTC
cdr3_aa: CASSFGGQPYEQYF
cdr3_length: 14
d_call: .
j_call: TRBJ2-7
clone_size: once
v_call: TRBV28

cdr3_nt: TGTGCCAGCAGCTTGGTAGGCCGGTTTTGCACCGAGCAGTACTTC
cdr3_aa: CASSLVGRFCTEQYF
cdr3_length: 15
d_call: .
j_call: TRBJ2-7
clone_size: .
v_call: TRBV5-6

cdr3_nt: TGTGCCAGCAGCTTAATTCCCTTCCCCGGGGACACTGAAGCTTTCTTT
cdr3_aa: CASSLIPFPGDTEAFF
cdr3_length: 16
d_call: .
j_call: TRBJ1-1
clone_size: .
v_call: TRBV7-9

cdr3_nt: TGTGCCAGCAGCTTGCCCGGGACAGTCGACTCTGGGGCCAACGTCCTGACTTTC
cdr3_aa: CASSLPGTVDSGANVLTF
cdr3_length: 18
d_call: TRBD1
j_call: TRBJ2-6
clone_size: .
v_call: TRBV7-9

cdr3_nt: TGTGCCTGGAGTAGTCGGACCCTGAAAAAACTGTTTTTT
cdr3_aa: CAWSSRTLKKLFF
cdr3_length: 13
d_call: .
j_call: TRBJ1-4
clone_size: .
v_call: TRBV30

cdr3_nt: TGTGCCAGCAGTCGGGACAGGGGGGGTTTCTATGGCTACACCTTC
cdr3_aa: CASSRDRGGFYGYTF
cdr3_length: 15
d_call: TRBD1
j_call: TRBJ1-2
clone_size: .
v_call: TRBV6-5

cdr3_nt: TGTGCCAGTAGTCCCTTTGACGGCCCTAATGAAAAACTGTTTTTT
cdr3_aa: CASSPFDGPNEKLFF
cdr3_length: 15
d_call: .
j_call: TRBJ1-4
clone_size: .
v_call: TRBV19

cdr3_nt: TGTGCCAGCAGTTTTCACCCAGCGGGAAAGTACAATGAGCAGTTCTTC
cdr3_aa: CASSFHPAGKYNEQFF
cdr3_length: 16
d_call: TRBD2
j_call: TRBJ2-1
clone_size: .
v_call: TRBV27

cdr3_nt: TGCACCCTGGGCCGGGGGAGCCAGTACTTC
cdr3_aa: CTLGRGSQYF
cdr3_length: 10
d_call: .
j_call: TRBJ2-5
clone_size: .
v_call: TRBV20-1

cdr3_nt: TGTGCCAGCAGTTTAGATAGGGGGCCACGGGAGACCCAGTACTTC
cdr3_aa: CASSLDRGPRETQYF
cdr3_length: 15
d_call: TRBD1
j_call: TRBJ2-5
clone_size: .
v_call: TRBV28

cdr3_nt: TGTGCCAGCAGTGACTCCCGAGACAGGGAAAGCATGAACACTGAAGCTTTCTTT
cdr3_aa: CASSDSRDRESMNTEAFF
cdr3_length: 18
d_call: TRBD1
j_call: TRBJ1-1
clone_size: .
v_call: TRBV6-4

cdr3_nt: TGTGCCAGCTCAACACCCCGCTGTAGCGTCAGCTCCTACAATGAGCAGTTCTTC
cdr3_aa: CASSTPRCSVSSYNEQFF
cdr3_length: 18
d_call: .
j_call: TRBJ2-1
clone_size: .
v_call: TRBV18

cdr3_nt: TGTGCCAGCAGCAAGCGTCTGGGAGCTTTCTTT
cdr3_aa: CASSKRLGAFF
cdr3_length: 11
d_call: .
j_call: TRBJ1-1
clone_size: .
v_call: TRBV21-1